The sequence of this T cell receptor beta chain was determined in a study of Ad26.COV2.S vaccination and SARS-CoV-2 variants. In the study overall: The study gave Ad26.COV2.S intramuscularly, once or twice 56 days apart.

Findings and limits, study-wide: Estimates derived from TCR breadth and depth analyses may have underestimated total T cell responses. Relative to placebo recipients, vaccine recipients exhibited elevated spike-specific TCR breadth.

Treatment denoted: 19 received Ad26.COV2.S at low or high dose, single or two shots; roughly five received placebo; per-sample allocation not given. Samples analyzed were those drawn on day 63 after the first vaccine or placebo injection. Germline loops: CDR1 LGHNA, CDR2 YSLEER. J gave up 9 bases and V 0 bases, and 10 bases lay outside the gene matches. The CDR3 totals 17 residues. Comment on this clone: Its matching antigen is unknown.

Profiled with immunoSEQ multiplex PCR; TCRdb holds only in-frame clones, not every one. The data show around 310,000 clones, roughly 90% seen once. The sample in question was peripheral blood, obtained in a trial of Ad26.COV2.S vaccine versus placebo. The J gene is TRBJ1-6, the V gene TRBV4-3; 8 bases are a match to TRBD1. The receptor was derived from a person aged 18-60 years who received the Ad26.COV2.S COVID-19 vaccine or a placebo. The DNA for the CDR3 is TGCGCCAGCAGCCAAGACCCTACGCAGGGGGCTGTTTCACCCCTCCACTTT. As protein: CASSQDPTQGAVSPLHF.